This TCR beta chain originates from a study of T cell repertoires in cytomegalovirus infection. This clonotype was seen repeatedly, ten times or more. Its antigen remains unidentified. TCRdb itself ran the reads through MiXCR, one entry per CDR3 protein. The profile shows about 770,000 distinct CDR3 sequences, 25% to 35% of them singletons. Trimming took off 7 bases at V and 5 bases at J, with 15 bases between the two ends. The V gene's germline CDR1 is MDHEN and CDR2 SYDVKM. The CDR3 totals 14 residues. The source was cultured CD8+ T cells from PBMCs, collected from culture after CMV antigen stimulation. The sequence was collected from a human donor in good health (CMV status not recorded). Some clones in this sample may be carry-over from other donors' samples. The rearrangement uses TRBV28 and TRBJ1-5; D is unresolved. The DNA of the CDR3 is TGTGCCAGCAACCGCCCTCGCCTTTATCAGCCCCAGCATTTT. Amino acid sequence: CASNRPRLYQPQHF.